One and the same sample provided the 6 T cell receptor beta chains below, sequenced in a study of blood T cell repertoires in COVID-19. Sequencing was performed with immunoSEQ multiplex PCR; in TCRdb, only in-frame clones are kept and a portion is missing. The data hold about 250,000 clones, with approximately 90% observed a single time. The sequenced sample was peripheral blood. Receptors originate from a woman in her twenties or thirties with COVID-19, enrolled during active disease.

This chain joins TRBV7-9 and TRBJ2-1, with D tentatively TRBD2 (5 bases). CDR1 is SEHNR, CDR2 FQNEAQ, per germline (reference sequence). Trimming left V 3 bases short and J 3 bases short, with 9 bases between. The CDR3 loop spans 14 amino acids. The CDR3 is CASSLYSGYNEQFF. CDR3 in DNA: TGTGCCAGCAGCTTGTACAGCGGCTACAATGAGCAGTTCTTC.

J is TRBJ2-3 and V is TRBV5-4, with D possibly being TRBD2 (5 bases). Germline lookup yields CDR1 SGHNT and CDR2 YYREEE (reference sequence). V lost 0 bases, J lost 3 bases, and 14 bases lay in between. This CDR3 is built from 16 residues. This CDR3 is CASSLALERVTDTQYF. DNA for the CDR3: TGTGCCAGCAGCTTGGCTCTTGAGAGGGTTACAGATACGCAGTATTTT.

This chain uses TRBV5-1 with TRBJ2-5, with D unclear. The V gene's germline CDR1 is SGHRS and CDR2 YFSETQ. This CDR3 comprises 16 residues. V was pared by 7 bases and J by 3 bases, with 22 bases between. CDR3 sequence: CASQATERAPKETQYF. The CDR3 nucleotides read TGCGCCAGCCAAGCCACCGAGCGAGCTCCCAAAGAGACCCAGTACTTC.

The chain links TRBV3-1 (or the pseudogene TRBV3-2) to TRBJ1-2; D uncertain. Between the trimmed V and J ends, which lost 4 bases and 14 bases, there was a span of 23 bases. The CDR3 length is 14 residues. Germline CDR1 is LGHDT and CDR2 is YNNKEL (reference sequence). The CDR3 spells CASSLTEVSGWLTF. The CDR3 coding sequence is TGTGCCAGCAGCCTTACCGAGGTCTCGGGGTGGTTGACCTTC.

V is TRBV6-6 and J is TRBJ2-3; 7 positions match TRBD2. CDR3 length equals 20 residues. The germline V gene encodes CDR1 MNHNY and CDR2 SVGAGI (reference sequence). Trimming at V came to 6 bases and at J to 2 bases, leaving 23 bases not matched to a gene. The CDR3 bases are TGTGCCAGCAGCCGGGGCGGTCGCGGGGGTATTCACACAGTCACAGATACGCAGTATTTT. Translated, it gives CASSRGGRGGIHTVTDTQYF.

The chain uses TRBV19 and TRBJ2-1; 10 bases are shared with TRBD2. Germline V gene sequence: CDR1 LNHDA, CDR2 SQIVND (reference sequence). With V trimmed by 0 bases and J by 2 bases, 7 bases remained unmatched. This CDR3 has 18 residues. The CDR3 loop is CASSIEGGGLATYNEQFF. The CDR3 DNA sequence: TGTGCCAGTAGTATAGAGGGGGGGGGACTAGCGACCTACAATGAGCAGTTCTTC.